The T cell receptor beta chain under discussion was sequenced for a study of T cell responses to AZD1222 COVID-19 vaccine. Regarding this clone: Its antigen is currently unknown. Different DNA sequences within this sample yield the same CDR3.

Study observations and caveats: Without day 14 samples, only post-peak T cell repertoires were studied.

The ends were cut back, 6 bases at V and 3 bases at J, with 12 bases in the middle. This CDR3 has 13 amino acids. Method: immunoSEQ multiplex PCR; TCRdb's copy keeps in-frame clones and lacks some. The sample yields roughly 170,000 clones, 94% seen once. The specimen comprised peripheral blood, sampled 28 days after the second AZD1222 dose. The receptor's source is an adult who received the AZD1222 COVID-19 vaccine. The chain recombines TRBV12-3 or TRBV12-4 with TRBJ2-7, with D hard to call. In nucleotides, the CDR3 is TGTGCCAGCAGCCGAAATCGAGGCTACGAGCAGTACTTC. Its protein product is CASSRNRGYEQYF.